This TCR beta chain was sequenced for a study of T cells after somatic rescue of genetic block. The table came from immunoSEQ multiplex PCR; TCRdb's copy has only in-frame clones and leaves some out. The top ten clones hold about 1.5% of a sample with under 150,000 clones, about 93% of them seen once. This CDR3 has 11 residues. Germline values: CDR1 SGHDT, CDR2 YYEEEE. V lost 2 bases, J lost 8 bases, and 7 bases lay in between. V and J are TRBV5-6 and TRBJ1-1; D uncertain. The receptor was isolated from a young woman. Sequencing input: peripheral blood mononuclear cells (PBMCs). The DNA of the CDR3 is TGTGCCAGCAGCTTCACACACGAAGCTTTCTTT. This gives the protein CASSFTHEAFF.